The 29 T cell receptor beta chains in this list originate from one sample, sequenced in a study of blood T cell repertoires in COVID-19. TCRdb's table, derived via immunoSEQ multiplex PCR, lists solely in-frame clones and lacks some. The table lists roughly 100,000 clones, over 75% of them singletons. Sequenced: peripheral blood. The receptors were gathered from a human donor in a cohort sampled during active or convalescent COVID-19.

The chain carries TRBV4-1 and TRBJ1-1; 7 nucleotides match TRBD1. Germline V gives CDR1 MGHRA, CDR2 YSYEKL. The V segment lost 8 bases and the J segment 5 bases; nucleotides outside the gene matches: 11. The CDR3 is made up of 14 amino acids. DNA for the CDR3: TGCGCCAGCCAGATGACAGGGACTGGGACTGAAGCTTTCTTT. Translated, it gives CASQMTGTGTEAFF.

The chain recombines TRBV7-9 with TRBJ1-5; 9 nucleotides agree with TRBD1. Looked up from germline, CDR1 is SEHNR and CDR2 is FQNEAQ (reference sequence). CDR3 length equals 16 residues. The ends lost 4 bases at V and 3 bases at J; junction bases unmatched: 7. The CDR3 DNA reads TGTGCCAGCAGCTCCGGGACAGGGTTGATCAATCAGCCCCAGCATTTT. Translated, it gives CASSSGTGLINQPQHF.

The rearrangement uses TRBV11-3 and TRBJ2-5; perhaps TRBD2 as D (6 bases). The V gene's germline CDR1 is SGHNT and CDR2 YENEEA. Between the trimmed V and J ends, which lost 2 bases and 5 bases, there was a span of 15 bases. The CDR3 sequence is 15 residues long. The CDR3 here is CASSLWGVLEETQYF. CDR3 coding DNA: TGTGCCAGCAGCTTATGGGGGGTCCTGGAGGAGACCCAGTACTTC.

The genes are TRBV19 and TRBJ2-5; TRBD1 is a possible D gene (5 bases). Germline CDR1 and CDR2: LNHDA and SQIVND (reference sequence). The length of the CDR3 is 12 residues. Trimming removed 8 bases at V and 2 bases at J, with 9 bases between. The CDR3 reads CASGAIQETQYF. Here the CDR3 DNA reads TGTGCCAGTGGGGCGATTCAAGAGACCCAGTACTTC.

The V and J genes are TRBV6-2 or TRBV6-3 and TRBJ1-1; D is undetermined. The CDR3 sequence is 15 residues long. V was trimmed by 2 bases and J by 1 base, leaving 11 bases between them. Per germline, CDR1 MNHEY and CDR2 SVGEGT. The CDR3 coding sequence is TGTGCCAGCAGTTACCCCGGGGAATGGAACACTGAAGCTTTCTTT. Protein: CASSYPGEWNTEAFF.

The chain joins TRBV9 to TRBJ2-3; 9 bases are shared with TRBD1. CDR1 is SGDLS, CDR2 YYNGEE, per germline. The CDR3 contains 15 residues. J gave up 5 bases and V 3 bases, and 7 bases lay outside the gene matches. As DNA, the CDR3 is TGTGCCAGCAGCGACCGGGACAGGGAGGTAGATACGCAGTATTTT. It specifies CASSDRDREVDTQYF.

The CDR3 region has the DNA TGTGCTAGTGGACAAACGGAGGGAGAAGCTTTCTTT. Amino acids: CASGQTEGEAFF. The chain uses TRBV12-5 and TRBJ1-1; D gene unclear. The V end lost 6 bases, the J end lost 8 bases, and 13 bases lay between the germline ends. Germline assignment: CDR1 LGHNT and CDR2 FRNRAP. This CDR3 has 12 residues. Combining the CDR3 with reference TRBV12-5 and TRBJ1-1 gives the whole variable domain DARVTQTPRHKVTEMGQEVTMRCQPILGHNTVFWYRQTMMQGLELLAYFRNRAPLDDSGMPKDRFSAEMPDATLATLKIQPSEPRDSAVYFCASGQTEGEAFFGQGTRLTVV.

The chain has TRBV5-1 and TRBJ2-1, with 7 bases identical to TRBD1. The CDR3 extends over 14 amino acids. Germline V gives CDR1 SGHRS, CDR2 YFSETQ. The ends lost 2 bases at V and 7 bases at J; junction bases unmatched: 6. The CDR3 spells CASSFTDRANEQFF. The CDR3 bases are TGCGCCAGCAGCTTTACCGACAGGGCGAATGAGCAGTTCTTC.

The genes are TRBV7-3 and TRBJ2-1; possibly TRBD2 for D (7 bases). The germline V gene encodes CDR1 SGHTA and CDR2 FQGTGA. Trimming shortened V by 5 bases and J by 0 bases, and 14 bases separated the two germline ends. This CDR3 spans 16 amino acids. In nucleotides, the CDR3 is TGTGCCAGCAGCCACGGGGGGCCGCTCTCCTACAATGAGCAGTTCTTC. The encoded protein is CASSHGGPLSYNEQFF.

This rearrangement joins TRBV7-9 to TRBJ2-1; possible D gene TRBD1, 6 bases. With 2 bases removed from V and 3 bases from J, the gap between germline ends came to 8 bases. The CDR3 loop spans 14 amino acids. CDR1 is SEHNR and CDR2 is FQNEAQ in the germline V gene (reference sequence). CDR3 in DNA: TGTGCCAGCAGCTTAAGGGGGTTCTACAATGAGCAGTTCTTC. This translates into CASSLRGFYNEQFF.

The CDR3: CASSQAGTAYIGYGYTF. Here the CDR3 DNA reads TGCGCCAGCAGCCAGGCCGGGACAGCCTATATCGGCTATGGCTACACCTTC. The gene calls are TRBV5-1 and TRBJ1-2; 7 nucleotides match TRBD1. Germline loops: CDR1 SGHRS, CDR2 YFSETQ. V lost 4 bases, J lost 4 bases, and 16 bases stayed unmatched. The CDR3 is 17 amino acids. The full variable domain, with the rest looked up from reference TRBV5-1 and TRBJ1-2, is KAGVTQTPRYLIKTRGQQVTLSCSPISGHRSVSWYQQTPGQGLQFLFEYFSETQRNKGNFPGRFSGRQFSNSRSEMNVSTLELGDSALYLCASSQAGTAYIGYGYTFGSGTRLTVV.

This clone has more than one count but fewer than ten. J is TRBJ1-1 and V is TRBV19; the match to TRBD1 covers 10 bases. With V trimmed by 4 bases and J by 0 bases, 2 bases remained unmatched. Per germline, CDR1 LNHDA and CDR2 SQIVND (reference sequence). This CDR3 has 15 residues. In nucleotides, the CDR3 is TGTGCCAGTAGTAGGACAGGGGGACTGAACACTGAAGCTTTCTTT. Translation gives CASSRTGGLNTEAFF.

The J gene is TRBJ2-5, the V gene TRBV19; maybe TRBD1 (5 bases). Per germline, CDR1 LNHDA and CDR2 SQIVND (reference sequence). The CDR3 is 11 residues long. V gave up 5 bases and J gave up 5 bases, with 6 bases separating them. CDR3 residues: CASSAGETQYF. CDR3 in DNA: TGTGCCAGTAGTGCAGGGGAGACCCAGTACTTC. Complete variable domain (other parts from reference TRBV19 and TRBJ2-5): DGGITQSPKYLFRKEGQNVTLSCEQNLNHDAMYWYRQDPGQGLRLIYYSQIVNDFQKGDIAEGYSVSREKKESFPLTVTSAQKNPTAFYLCASSAGETQYFGPGTRLLVL.

The gene calls are TRBV27 and TRBJ1-4; D is unclear. CDR3 size: 12 residues. V gave up 9 bases and J gave up 11 bases, with 16 bases separating them. CDR1 is MNHEY and CDR2 is SMNVEV in the germline V gene (reference sequence). CDR3 DNA: TGTGCCAGTGGGCACCCGGAGGGTAAACTGTTTTTT. Translating it yields CASGHPEGKLFF.

The chain is built from TRBV6-1 and TRBJ2-3; D might be TRBD2 (7 bases). The V gene's germline CDR1 is MNHNS and CDR2 SASEGT. The CDR3 is made up of 16 amino acids. The V end was cut by 1 base, the J end by 5 bases, with 16 bases between. CDR3 region: CASSEEGRGAVDTQYF. The DNA for the CDR3 is TGTGCCAGCAGTGAAGAAGGTCGGGGGGCCGTAGATACGCAGTATTTT.

The genes are TRBV5-4 and TRBJ2-5; a possible D gene is TRBD1 (6 bases). The germline gives CDR1 SGHNT, CDR2 YYREEE (reference sequence). The ends were cut back, 4 bases at V and 2 bases at J, with 12 bases in the middle. The CDR3 consists of 14 residues. CDR3 DNA sequence: TGTGCCAGCAGCCTACGACAGGCGCAAGAGACCCAGTACTTC. The encoded protein is CASSLRQAQETQYF. Full variable domain (missing parts from reference TRBV5-4 and TRBJ2-5): ETGVTQSPTHLIKTRGQQVTLRCSSQSGHNTVSWYQQALGQGPQFIFQYYREEENGRGNFPPRFSGLQFPNYSSELNVNALELDDSALYLCASSLRQAQETQYFGPGTRLLVL.

The V call is TRBV5-4, the J call TRBJ2-6, with D perhaps TRBD2 (6 bases). Germline assignment: CDR1 SGHNT and CDR2 YYREEE (reference sequence). The ends were cut back, 4 bases at V and 4 bases at J, with 18 bases in the middle. The CDR3 extends over 17 amino acids. The CDR3 reads CASSRGWESQGANVLTF. DNA for the CDR3: TGTGCCAGCAGCCGGGGGTGGGAATCGCAAGGGGCCAACGTCCTGACTTTC.

The rearrangement links TRBV7-6 to TRBJ2-7; possibly TRBD2 for D (6 bases). The CDR3 length is 12 residues. From germline, CDR1 is SGHVS and CDR2 FNYEAQ. V dropped 1 base and J dropped 5 bases, with 6 bases sitting between them. The CDR3 DNA reads TGTGCCAGCAGCTTAGGGAGGGACGAGCAGTACTTC. This translates into CASSLGRDEQYF.

The chain is built from TRBV5-1 and TRBJ2-1, with D possibly TRBD2 on 6 matching bases. CDR1 and CDR2 (germline): SGHRS, YFSETQ. There are 14 residues in the CDR3. With 3 bases removed from V and 6 bases from J, the gap between germline ends came to 13 bases. The CDR3 region is CASSWGGGSNEQFF. For the CDR3, the DNA is TGCGCCAGCAGCTGGGGTGGGGGGAGCAATGAGCAGTTCTTC.

This clone was counted only a few times. The gene calls are TRBV5-5 and TRBJ1-5; TRBD1 matches 7 bases. From germline, CDR1 is SGHKS and CDR2 YYEKEE (reference sequence). The V and J ends lost 3 bases and 0 bases, in that order; junction bases with no gene match: 6. CDR3 length equals 16 residues. The CDR3 reads CASSWGTVYSNQPQHF. Written as DNA, the CDR3 is TGTGCCAGCAGCTGGGGGACAGTTTATAGCAATCAGCCCCAGCATTTT.

The gene calls are TRBV29-1 and TRBJ2-1, with D possibly TRBD1 on 6 matching bases. V shed 2 bases and J shed 8 bases, with 19 bases lying between them. Germline V gives CDR1 SQVTM, CDR2 ANQGSEA. This CDR3 is 15 amino acids long. CDR3 in amino acids: CSVELQGPGFDEQFF. CDR3 bases: TGCAGCGTTGAATTACAGGGCCCTGGGTTCGATGAGCAGTTCTTC.

The genes are TRBV7-2 and TRBJ1-5; 10 positions match TRBD1. The CDR3 runs 14 residues. V was pared by 6 bases and J by 6 bases, with 5 bases of the junction left unmatched. Germline CDR1 SGHTA, CDR2 FQGNSA. The DNA for the CDR3 is TGTGCCAGCAGTCCGGGACAGGGGTCTCAGCCCCAGCATTTT. This sequence encodes CASSPGQGSQPQHF.

This clone turned up a few times. The V call is TRBV15, the J call TRBJ1-1; a weak D match, TRBD1 (6 bases). Trimming cost V 8 bases and J 0 bases, with 13 bases left between them. This CDR3 is 14 amino acids long. Germline V lookup: CDR1 LNHNV, CDR2 YYDKDF (reference sequence). This CDR3 is CATRGGPMNTEAFF. The CDR3 nucleotides read TGTGCCACCCGCGGGGGGCCCATGAACACTGAAGCTTTCTTT.

This chain uses TRBV20-1 with TRBJ1-2; D not resolved. V was clipped by 3 bases and J by 1 base, with 6 bases between them. The CDR3 consists of 12 residues. Per the germline V gene, CDR1 is DFQATT and CDR2 is SNEGSKA (reference sequence). The CDR3 sequence: CSASVVNYGYTF. CDR3 DNA sequence: TGCAGTGCTAGTGTAGTTAACTATGGCTACACCTTC.

The chain employs TRBV30 and TRBJ1-1; D is ambiguous. The V gene's germline CDR1 is GTSNPN and CDR2 SVGIG (reference sequence). CDR3 size: 13 residues. With 4 bases removed from V and 0 bases from J, the gap between germline ends came to 9 bases. The CDR3 region has the DNA TGTGCCTGGAATCCAGGCATGAACACTGAAGCTTTCTTT. Its translation: CAWNPGMNTEAFF.

The chain couples TRBV14 to TRBJ1-2; D may be TRBD1 (6 bases). V was cut by 4 bases and J by 5 bases, with 23 bases left in between. The CDR3 length is 17 residues. Germline V gene lookup returns CDR1 SGHDN and CDR2 FVKESK. CDR3 region: CASSPKRGTLYSYGYTF. DNA of the CDR3: TGTGCCAGCAGCCCAAAGAGAGGGACACTCTATTCATATGGCTACACCTTC.

This clone was recorded only once. In nucleotides, the CDR3 is TGCAGCCCCTGGGACAGAGGGGGGGAAGCTTTCTTT. It specifies CSPWDRGGEAFF. V usage is TRBV29-1 and J usage is TRBJ1-1, with 7 bases fitting TRBD1. This CDR3 is 12 amino acids long. Trimming at V came to 8 bases and at J to 8 bases, leaving 11 bases not matched to a gene. Per the germline V gene, CDR1 is SQVTM and CDR2 is ANQGSEA.

CDR3 coding DNA: TGCGCCAGCAGCCAAGAGGGCAGGGGAATTTATGGCTACACCTTC. Its translation is CASSQEGRGIYGYTF. The rearrangement uses TRBV4-3 and TRBJ1-2; possibly TRBD1 for D (6 bases). The CDR3 runs to 15 residues. V shed 0 bases and J shed 5 bases, with 13 bases lying between them. Germline CDR1 LGHNA, CDR2 YSLEER.

This clone came up a few times. The chain is built from TRBV5-5 and TRBJ2-7; 8 bases match TRBD1. Germline CDR1 reads SGHKS; CDR2 reads YYEKEE (reference sequence). The V segment lost 4 bases and the J segment 3 bases; nucleotides outside the gene matches: 3. The CDR3 spans 13 residues. This CDR3 is CASSTGQGYEQYF. Written as DNA, the CDR3 is TGTGCCAGCAGCACAGGACAGGGCTACGAGCAGTACTTC.